The entry below describes one TCR beta chain. Its target is unknown. The data stem from a study of cytomegalovirus exposure and HLA in healthy donors. Overall study results and limits: V- and J-gene trimming in TCR beta was tied to a missense DCLRE1C variant by an analysis performed later.

The ends were cut back, 0 bases at V and 6 bases at J, with 12 bases in the middle. CDR3 size: 15 residues. Germline V CDR1 and CDR2: MGHRA, YSYEKL. The PCR made use of 60 Vbeta and 13 Jbeta primers. TCRdb's table, derived via immunoSEQ multiplex PCR, lists solely in-frame clones and lacks some. The data hold 120,000 to 150,000 clones, with around three quarters observed a single time. This chain uses TRBV4-1 with TRBJ2-1; TRBD2 is a possible D gene (6 bases). The sequence came from a woman aged 40 to 50 in good health and CMV-seropositive. Sequenced: PBMCs. Written as DNA, the CDR3 is TGCGCCAGCAGCCAAGATTGGCCCGGGAGCAATGAGCAGTTCTTC. As protein: CASSQDWPGSNEQFF.